A single sample is the source of the 29 T cell receptor beta chains below, sequenced in a study of T cell responses to AZD1222 COVID-19 vaccine. Data came from immunoSEQ multiplex PCR; TCRdb stores just in-frame clones and leaves some out. The sample shows approximately 60,000 clones, 75% to 90% of them seen only once. The sequencing used peripheral blood, collected on day 0 of AZD1222 vaccination. Receptor source: an adult in good health.

This chain joins TRBV14 and TRBJ1-1; tentative D call: TRBD1 (5 bases). The CDR3 length is 13 residues. V lost 1 base, J lost 5 bases, and 8 bases lay in between. Germline V lookup: CDR1 SGHDN, CDR2 FVKESK. The CDR3 spells CASSQGEGTEAFF. CDR3 sequence (DNA): TGTGCCAGCAGCCAAGGGGAGGGGACTGAAGCTTTCTTT.

In its sample, this clone was seen once. J is TRBJ2-5 and V is TRBV7-9, with 9 bases aligning to TRBD2. There are 14 residues in the CDR3. With V trimmed by 4 bases and J by 5 bases, 5 bases remained unmatched. The germline CDR1 and CDR2 sequences are SEHNR and FQNEAQ (reference sequence). The CDR3 loop is CASSSLAGEETQYF. CDR3 DNA: TGTGCCAGCAGCTCATTAGCGGGAGAGGAGACCCAGTACTTC. Complete variable domain (other parts from reference TRBV7-9 and TRBJ2-5): DTGVSQNPRHKITKRGQNVTFRCDPISEHNRLYWYRQTLGQGPEFLTYFQNEAQLEKSRLLSDRFSAERPKGSFSTLEIQRTEQGDSAMYLCASSSLAGEETQYFGPGTRLLVL.

This chain links TRBV7-2 with TRBJ2-1; possible D gene TRBD1, 6 bases. The germline CDR1 and CDR2 sequences are SGHTA and FQGNSA. This CDR3 has 15 amino acids. Trimming shortened V by 4 bases and J by 3 bases, and 13 bases separated the two germline ends. The DNA of the CDR3 is TGTGCCAGCAGCTCCCGGGACACTAACTACAATGAGCAGTTCTTC. This sequence encodes CASSSRDTNYNEQFF.

The J gene is TRBJ1-5, the V gene TRBV28; the match to TRBD1 covers 7 bases. The CDR3 has 12 amino acids. Unmatched junction bases numbered 7, after V lost 11 bases and J lost 6 bases. Germline V CDR1 and CDR2: MDHEN, SYDVKM. The CDR3, as DNA: TGTGCCGTACAGGGGAGAGTTCAGCCCCAGCATTTT. It translates to CAVQGRVQPQHF.

This clone was observed a few times. The chain joins TRBV6-6 to TRBJ1-4; the D gene is possibly TRBD1 (5 bases). CDR3 size: 17 residues. Deletions cut 5 bases from V and 7 bases from J, with 23 bases between. Germline V gives CDR1 MNHNY, CDR2 SVGAGI (reference sequence). The CDR3 nucleotides read TGTGCCAGCAGTCGCGGTACGGGGGGATATAATGGTGAAAAACTGTTTTTT. Translating it yields CASSRGTGGYNGEKLFF.

The chain combines TRBV28 with TRBJ1-5, with D maybe TRBD1 (5 bases). CDR1 and CDR2 from the germline V gene are MDHEN and SYDVKM. V was clipped by 6 bases and J by 1 base, with 16 bases between them. The CDR3 is 16 residues long. The CDR3 loop is CASRALWAGSNQPQHF. CDR3 in DNA: TGTGCCAGCAGGGCTCTCTGGGCAGGGAGCAATCAGCCCCAGCATTTT.

J is TRBJ2-2 and V is TRBV29-1; D is perhaps TRBD1 (6 bases). The germline V gene encodes CDR1 SQVTM and CDR2 ANQGSEA. Trimming removed 5 bases at V and 7 bases at J, with 14 bases between. This CDR3 is 13 amino acids long. CDR3 residues: CSVSQGTVGELFF. The CDR3, as DNA: TGCAGCGTTTCCCAGGGGACCGTCGGGGAGCTGTTTTTT.

The V gene is TRBV5-1, the J gene TRBJ1-2; D is ambiguous. From germline, CDR1 is SGHRS and CDR2 YFSETQ. The CDR3 is 12 residues long. V gave up 1 base and J gave up 7 bases, with 8 bases separating them. CDR3: CASSLSRAGYTF. DNA of the CDR3: TGCGCCAGCAGCTTGTCGAGGGCTGGCTACACCTTC.

The chain recombines TRBV19 with TRBJ2-3; D uncertain. The CDR3 is made up of 15 amino acids. Trimming took 7 bases from V and 0 from J, leaving 14 bases between them. Germline assignment: CDR1 LNHDA and CDR2 SQIVND (reference sequence). Here the CDR3 DNA reads TGTGCCAGTACCCTCCGCGCCACTAGCACAGATACGCAGTATTTT. Residues: CASTLRATSTDTQYF.

V is TRBV12-3 or TRBV12-4 and J is TRBJ1-1; no clear D. Between the trimmed V and J ends, which lost 7 bases and 6 bases, there was a span of 9 bases. There are 11 residues in the CDR3. CDR3 loop: CASIQEAEAFF. CDR3 DNA sequence: TGTGCCAGCATTCAAGAGGCTGAAGCTTTCTTT.

The rearrangement uses TRBV27 and TRBJ2-1; TRBD2 matches at 9 bases. CDR1 and CDR2 (germline): MNHEY, SMNVEV (reference sequence). The CDR3 spans 16 residues. Trimming cost V 3 bases and J 8 bases; bases outside gene matches: 11. The CDR3 here is CASSFAATGLAYEQFF. The CDR3 region has the DNA TGTGCCAGCAGTTTTGCGGCCACGGGACTAGCCTATGAGCAGTTCTTC.

This chain joins TRBV9 and TRBJ2-7; 8 nucleotides line up with TRBD1. The CDR3 totals 14 residues. The germline CDR1 and CDR2 sequences are SGDLS and YYNGEE. V was clipped by 0 bases and J by 7 bases; unmatched bases: 6. The CDR3 loop is CASSVGTGWGEQYF. The CDR3 nucleotides read TGTGCCAGCAGCGTAGGGACAGGGTGGGGGGAGCAGTACTTC.

This chain joins TRBV5-8 and TRBJ2-7; D might be TRBD1 or TRBD2, each matching 6 bases. This CDR3 is built from 13 residues. The germline V and J ends were trimmed by 5 bases and 8 bases, with 17 bases remaining between them. Germline CDR1 SGHTS, CDR2 YDEGEE. CDR3 amino acids: CASSFPRGTKQYF. The CDR3 region has the DNA TGTGCCAGCAGTTTCCCACGGGGGACAAAGCAGTACTTC.

The chain has TRBV3-1 (or the pseudogene TRBV3-2) and TRBJ1-1; D is possibly TRBD1 (6 bases). The CDR3 has 15 residues. From germline, CDR1 is LGHDT and CDR2 YNNKEL (reference sequence). The V gene lost 0 bases and the J gene lost 4 bases, with 12 bases spanning the gap. Here the CDR3 reads CASSQEGRGGTEAFF. Here the CDR3 DNA reads TGTGCCAGCAGCCAAGAGGGCAGGGGAGGCACTGAAGCTTTCTTT.

This sequence joins TRBV19 and TRBJ2-1, with D perhaps TRBD1 (8 bases). CDR1 and CDR2 (germline): LNHDA, SQIVND (reference sequence). This CDR3 comprises 13 residues. V was shortened by 6 bases and J by 8 bases, with 14 bases between the two germline ends. This CDR3 reads CASSRTGGDEQFF. CDR3 DNA: TGTGCCAGTAGCCGAACAGGGGGGGATGAGCAGTTCTTC.

The chain joins TRBV6-2 or TRBV6-3 to TRBJ1-5; TRBD1 is a possible D gene (6 bases). V lost 5 bases, J lost 9 bases, and 11 bases lay in between. Germline loops: CDR1 MNHEY, CDR2 SVGEGT. The CDR3 is made up of 12 amino acids. The CDR3 is CASSTQGRPQHF. The CDR3 nucleotides read TGTGCCAGCAGTACACAGGGTCGGCCCCAGCATTTT.

This clone was observed once. Written as DNA, the CDR3 is TGTGCTAGTGGCCTAACTCCCTCAGGCGGGAACACTGAAGCTTTCTTT. Protein product: CASGLTPSGGNTEAFF. This sequence joins TRBV12-5 and TRBJ1-1; the D is unclear. CDR3 length equals 16 residues. Germline-derived CDR1 and CDR2 are LGHNT and FRNRAP. V lost 6 bases, J lost 1 base, and 18 bases lay in between.

The gene calls are TRBV9 and TRBJ2-1; weak D call: TRBD1 (5 bases). Trimming pared 0 bases from V and 7 bases from J, leaving 8 bases between. CDR1 is SGDLS, CDR2 YYNGEE, per germline. The CDR3 is 13 amino acids. The CDR3 loop is CASSVGQGNEQFF. CDR3 in DNA: TGTGCCAGCAGCGTAGGGCAGGGAAATGAGCAGTTCTTC.

This chain joins TRBV6-5 and TRBJ2-1, with TRBD2 identical over 10 bases. This CDR3 is 13 amino acids long. CDR1 is MNHEY, CDR2 SVGAGI, per germline. J was trimmed by 6 bases and V by 7 bases; bases with no gene match: 3. The CDR3, as DNA: TGTGCCAGCATGACTAGCGGGTTCAATGAGCAGTTCTTC. It translates to CASMTSGFNEQFF.

The genes are TRBV12-3 or TRBV12-4 and TRBJ1-4, with 9 bases lining up with TRBD1. This CDR3 has 13 residues. Unmatched junction bases numbered 8, after V lost 11 bases and J lost 7 bases. The CDR3 region is CAAGDREAEKLFF. The CDR3 region has the DNA TGTGCCGCTGGGGACAGGGAAGCTGAAAAACTGTTTTTT.

V is TRBV18 and J is TRBJ2-1, with 14 bases fitting TRBD2. Germline CDR1 and CDR2: KGHSH and LQKENI. The J segment lost 10 bases and the V segment lost 3 bases, leaving 2 bases of the junction unmatched. This CDR3 has 14 residues. The CDR3 is CASSPGLAGDEQFF. CDR3 in DNA: TGTGCCAGCTCACCGGGACTAGCGGGAGACGAGCAGTTCTTC.

The chain links TRBV21-1 to TRBJ2-4; the DNA was not used to check the table's D call, TRBD2. TRBV21-1 is deemed a pseudogene. The CDR3 has 16 residues. The CDR3 sequence is CASSKRTRTGVNIQYF. The CDR3 bases are TGTGCCAGCAGCAAAAGAACTCGTACGGGAGTGAACATTCAGTACTTC.

The chain carries TRBV9 and TRBJ2-3, with 9 bases that match TRBD2. Germline V lookup: CDR1 SGDLS, CDR2 YYNGEE. V lost 3 bases to trimming and J lost 1 base; unmatched junction nucleotides: 9. There are 17 residues in the CDR3. CDR3 sequence: CASSATEAGGGTDTQYF. In DNA, the CDR3 is TGTGCCAGCAGCGCCACCGAGGCGGGAGGGGGCACAGATACGCAGTATTTT.

This chain links TRBV24-1 with TRBJ2-7, with unresolved D. The germline V and J ends were trimmed by 4 bases and 5 bases, with 11 bases remaining between them. Germline V gene lookup returns CDR1 KGHDR and CDR2 SFDVKD. The CDR3 length is 13 residues. The CDR3 DNA reads as TGTGCCACCAGTGAAGCCGCACGAAACGAGCAGTACTTC. Translated: CATSEAARNEQYF.

J is TRBJ1-2 and V is TRBV28; D gene unclear. The CDR3 consists of 15 residues. CDR1 and CDR2 (germline): MDHEN, SYDVKM. Trimming left V 3 bases short and J 1 base short, with 12 bases between. CDR3 sequence: CASSFRADLNYGYTF. The CDR3 nucleotides are TGTGCCAGCAGTTTTCGGGCAGACCTTAACTATGGCTACACCTTC.

J is TRBJ1-5 and V is TRBV5-5, with no clear D. Germline CDR1 reads SGHKS; CDR2 reads YYEKEE (reference sequence). The CDR3 covers 15 residues. Trimming left V 2 bases short and J 0 bases short, with 9 bases between. CDR3 sequence reads: CASSFLGNSNQPQHF. The CDR3 DNA reads TGTGCCAGCAGCTTTTTGGGGAATAGCAATCAGCCCCAGCATTTT.

J is TRBJ2-7 and V is TRBV12-1; whether TRBD1, the table's D call, matches the DNA was not checked. TRBV12-1 is annotated as a pseudogene. The CDR3 has 16 residues. The CDR3 region has the DNA TGTGCCAGCAGCACTACCGGGACAGGGATGTCCTACGAGCAGTACTTC. Protein: CASSTTGTGMSYEQYF.

The chain links TRBV7-9 to TRBJ1-2; D is perhaps TRBD1 (5 bases). The V end was cut by 5 bases, the J end by 3 bases, with 16 bases between. Per the germline V gene, CDR1 is SEHNR and CDR2 is FQNEAQ (reference sequence). The CDR3 totals 15 residues. The CDR3: CASSHQGLGDYGYTF. DNA of the CDR3: TGTGCCAGCAGCCACCAGGGTCTCGGAGACTATGGCTACACCTTC.

The V gene is TRBV28, the J gene TRBJ1-4; D remains ambiguous. V was shortened by 7 bases and J by 5 bases, with 11 bases between the two germline ends. Germline CDR1 is MDHEN and CDR2 is SYDVKM. This CDR3 has 13 residues. CDR3 residues: CASTFSGNEKLFF. CDR3 DNA sequence: TGTGCCAGCACCTTCTCGGGGAATGAAAAACTGTTTTTT.